Here is one TCR beta chain with its context. The antigen is not known. The ends lost 4 bases at V and 5 bases at J; junction bases unmatched: 4. The germline V gene encodes CDR1 MNHEY and CDR2 SMNVEV (reference sequence). The CDR3 length is 15 residues. The source material, RNA transcripts, was used to amplify TCR beta CDR3 regions. During a first-round RT-PCR of the TCR CDR3, the HTBI primer set was used. TCRdb passed the multiplex PCR reads through MiXCR, listing each CDR3 protein once. The table lists nearly 600,000 distinct CDR3 sequences, about 14% of them singletons. The sample is drawn from a study of T cells in Graves' hyperthyroidism and ophthalmopathy. Broader study findings: The model made its ophthalmopathy prediction, and onset followed a median approximately 6 months later.

Fresh peripheral blood, 7.5 to 10 ml, was the source of the PBMCs. This TCR was recovered from a woman aged 18-29 years with Graves' ophthalmopathy. Sequenced material: blood. The genes are TRBV27 and TRBJ2-1; 11 bases match TRBD2. In DNA form, the CDR3 reads TGTGCCAGCAGTTGGGGACTAGCGGCCAACAATGAGCAGTTCTTC. This codes for CASSWGLAANNEQFF.